This T cell receptor (beta chain) appears in the sequencing data of a study of post-analysis software for immune sequencing data. This CDR3 spans 13 amino acids. Study results and limitations: Samples from one preparation batch, clustered by F measure, grouped strongly together. Five TRBV segments, including TRBV5-6, TRBV5-1 and TRBV20-1, were more frequent in patients than controls. A significant reduction in normalized Chao1 diversity was observed in multiple sclerosis patients versus controls.

The TCR beta cDNA libraries carried unique molecular identifiers. T cells numbering roughly 0.85 to 10 million gave rise to 500,000 to 600,000 cDNA molecules. TCRdb re-derived calls from the PCR reads in MiXCR, one entry per CDR3 protein. The sample records some 890,000 distinct CDR3 sequences, approximately 53% being singletons. About this clonotype: Its matching antigen is unknown.

The sample taken for sequencing was blood. The chain uses TRBV21-1 and TRBJ1-4. TRBV21-1 represents a pseudogene. This TCR derives from a girl aged 10 to 17 with multiple sclerosis. The CDR3 region is CASWDPPDEKLFF. CDR3 nucleotides: TGTGCCAGCTGGGACCCCCCGGATGAAAAACTGTTTTTT.